This TCR beta chain was retrieved from a study of OX40 agonist ivuxolimab in advanced cancers. In terms of the full investigation: Ivuxolimab was an agonistic, fully human IgG2 monoclonal antibody directed against OX40 (CD134), a costimulatory receptor. Intravenous ivuxolimab was administered to patients every 2 weeks at six dose levels: 0.01, 0.1, 0.3, 1.5, 3 and 10 mg/kg. Among the 52 dose-escalation patients, some 20 had hepatocellular carcinoma, around 15 melanoma, 9 renal cell carcinoma and 9 head and neck cancer. A male proportion of under 85% and a mean age of approximately 55 years, ranging from roughly 23 to 80, were recorded for the dose-escalation cohort. Prior anti-PD-1, anti-PD-L1 or anti-CTLA-4 therapy was permitted, and 35% to 40% of dose-escalation patients had received checkpoint inhibitors. Three dose-escalation patients achieved partial responses, one with hepatocellular carcinoma and two with cutaneous melanoma. Peripheral TCRbeta sequencing was intended to test whether TCR sequence diversity was altered and clonal T-cell expansion was caused by ivuxolimab. The paper reports the monotherapy dose-escalation portion (N of about 50 patients) of the phase I ivuxolimab trial. On the study overall, not on this receptor specifically: Low levels of normalized T-cell clonal expansion were also seen in some nonresponding patients. At doses of 0.1 to 3.0 mg/kg, clonal expansion of both CD4+ and CD8+ T cells in blood was seen between baseline and week 6. In the 0.1-3.0 mg/kg groups, partial responders were among the patients with the lowest normalized peripheral clonal expansion, particularly in CD8+ T cells. The antigen specificity of the clonally expanded peripheral T cells was not determined. After ivuxolimab, CD8+ T cells had more expanded clones than CD4+ T cells on average.

This clone has just one count. Its antigen is unknown. Base quality data are lacking; no much larger clone is found one base away. V is trimmed back by 0 bases and J by 2 bases, and the junction contains 3 bases that no gene match accounts for. Including cysteine and phenylalanine, the CDR3 has 16 amino acids. The only DNA kept is the CDR3, 48 bases in frame from the first base. Per the germline V gene, SGHRS is the CDR1 and YFSETQ is the CDR2. The trial excluded patients who had a history of autoimmune disease or were on systemic immunosuppression. Peripheral blood for TCR sequencing was collected from all dose cohorts at baseline, on cycle 4 day 1, and on cycle 7 day 1. Samples were obtained from an open-label, multicenter, first-in-human phase I dose-escalation trial of ivuxolimab. Adults with locally advanced or metastatic head and neck squamous cell, hepatocellular, melanoma or renal cell carcinoma were enrolled in the trial. Before TCR sequencing, CD4+ T cells and CD8+ T cells were sorted from peripheral blood as separate populations.

Genomic DNA was extracted from sorted cells for sequencing of the TCRbeta CDR3 region. TCRbeta CDR3 regions were sequenced using the immunoSEQ Assay. TCRdb's version of the immuneACCESS table is confined to in-frame rearrangements and falls short of the full clone set. An unresolved V gene accounts for under half of the shortfall where checked; the remainder is of unknown origin. The sample table holds about 77,000 clones, of which more than 70% were seen once. The top ten hold around 0.73% of the sample. This chain joins TRBV5-1 to TRBJ2-1; 9 central nucleotides agree with TRBD2. The TCR sequence derives from an adult with an advanced solid tumor such as melanoma, head and neck, liver or kidney cancer. The material sequenced was CD4+ or CD8+ T cells sorted from blood, taken in a trial of the OX40 agonist ivuxolimab. At the DNA level, the sequence is TGCGCCAGCAGCTTGGAAAGCGGGAGGACCTACAATGAGCAGTTCTTC. It specifies CASSLESGRTYNEQFF. Full variable domain (CDR3 extended with the reference TRBV5-1 and TRBJ2-1 proteins): KAGVTQTPRYLIKTRGQQVTLSCSPISGHRSVSWYQQTPGQGLQFLFEYFSETQRNKGNFPGRFSGRQFSNSRSEMNVSTLELGDSALYLCASSLESGRTYNEQFFGPGTRLTVL.